The 25 T cell receptor beta chains below all came from one sample that was sequenced in a study of beta chain features in type 1 diabetes. Study results and limitations: Moderate yet significant TCRB CDR3 shortening was seen in Type 1 diabetes patients in all four CD4+ subsets.

Sequenced material consisted of expressed TCRB transcripts (all of the isolated RNA was reverse transcribed). TCRdb keeps only in-frame clones here, not all; method: immunoSEQ multiplex PCR. The data contain some 170,000 clones, roughly 65% of them singletons. The antigens of these receptors remain unknown. The sequenced sample consisted of naive CD4+ T cells from blood. These receptors were taken from a man between 25 and 39 years old with type 1 diabetes.

The rearrangement links TRBV29-1 to TRBJ1-1, with D unclear. Germline V gives CDR1 SQVTM, CDR2 ANQGSEA. V lost 7 bases to trimming and J lost 5 bases, with 11 bases between them. The CDR3 contains 11 residues. The CDR3 loop reads CSGHVGTEAFF. CDR3 coding DNA: TGCAGCGGACACGTCGGAACTGAAGCTTTCTTT.

V is TRBV29-1 and J is TRBJ2-7, with D perhaps TRBD1 (5 bases). Germline-derived CDR1 and CDR2 are SQVTM and ANQGSEA. This CDR3 spans 13 amino acids. Trimming stripped 7 bases from V and 2 bases from J, with 15 bases between. The CDR3 nucleotides are TGCAGCGCACAGGTCCCTGGGGCCTACGAGCAGTACTTC. Translating gives CSAQVPGAYEQYF.

This clone was counted a few times. The CDR3 loop is CAWSVPVSGANVLTF. The DNA of the CDR3 is TGTGCCTGGAGTGTACCCGTCTCTGGGGCCAACGTCCTGACTTTC. This chain joins TRBV30 and TRBJ2-6; D call uncertain. The ends were cut back, 0 bases at V and 0 bases at J, with 6 bases in the middle. The CDR3 is 15 amino acids. CDR1 GTSNPN and CDR2 SVGIG come from the germline V gene (reference sequence).

This clone was counted a few times. V is TRBV27 and J is TRBJ2-3; D is unclear. Trimming took off 3 bases at V and 0 bases at J, with 7 bases between the two ends. This CDR3 contains 14 residues. The germline CDR1 and CDR2 sequences are MNHEY and SMNVEV (reference sequence). The CDR3 loop reads CASSLLTSTDTQYF. DNA for the CDR3: TGTGCCAGCAGTTTGCTCACTAGCACAGATACGCAGTATTTT.

The chain combines TRBV9 with TRBJ2-5, with 13 positions matching TRBD2. The trim removed 4 bases at V and 4 bases at J, leaving 4 bases unmatched. The length of the CDR3 is 15 residues. Germline V CDR1 and CDR2: SGDLS, YYNGEE. CDR3 coding DNA: TGTGCCAGCAGCCCAGGGACTAGCGGGATAGAGACCCAGTACTTC. This translates into CASSPGTSGIETQYF.

The chain joins TRBV7-2 to TRBJ1-4; possibly TRBD1 for D (6 bases). The germline gives CDR1 SGHTA, CDR2 FQGNSA. There are 15 residues in the CDR3. V was clipped by 1 base and J by 5 bases, with 11 bases between them. For the CDR3, the DNA is TGTGCCAGCAGCTTAGTTTTCGGGACAAATGAAAAACTGTTTTTT. This codes for CASSLVFGTNEKLFF. Combining the CDR3 with reference TRBV7-2 and TRBJ1-4 gives the whole variable domain GAGVSQSPSNKVTEKGKDVELRCDPISGHTALYWYRQSLGQGLEFLIYFQGNSAPDKSGLPSDRFSAERTGGSVSTLTIQRTQQEDSAVYLCASSLVFGTNEKLFFGSGTQLSVL.

The chain recombines TRBV7-8 with TRBJ2-1; D might be TRBD1 (6 bases). The V and J ends lost 5 bases and 8 bases respectively, with 13 bases between them. Germline V CDR1 and CDR2: SGHVS, FQNEAQ. The CDR3 totals 13 residues. Here the CDR3 reads CASSTDRLHEQFF. The CDR3 DNA is TGTGCCAGCAGCACGGACAGACTCCATGAGCAGTTCTTC.

The V and J genes are TRBV29-1 and TRBJ1-2; a possible D gene is TRBD1 (6 bases). Germline lookup yields CDR1 SQVTM and CDR2 ANQGSEA. V gave up 3 bases and J gave up 7 bases, with 9 bases separating them. CDR3 length equals 11 residues. The CDR3 is CSVEGASGYTF. The DNA of the CDR3 is TGCAGCGTTGAGGGGGCGAGTGGCTACACCTTC.

The V gene is TRBV4-3, the J gene TRBJ2-3; 11 bases fit TRBD2. Trimming took 4 bases from V and 6 from J; bases not matched to a gene: 9. CDR3 length: 16 amino acids. Germline CDR1 is LGHNA and CDR2 is YSLEER. CDR3: CASSRLAGGQWDTQYF. CDR3 DNA: TGCGCCAGCAGCCGCCTAGCGGGGGGCCAGTGGGATACGCAGTATTTT.

The rearrangement joins TRBV5-1 to TRBJ2-7; 12 nucleotides agree with TRBD1. V was pared by 3 bases and J by 6 bases, with 7 bases of the junction left unmatched. The length of the CDR3 is 15 residues. CDR1 is SGHRS, CDR2 YFSETQ, per germline. CDR3 loop: CASSSTGTGGLEQYF. CDR3 nucleotide sequence: TGCGCCAGCAGCTCGACCGGGACAGGGGGCCTCGAGCAGTACTTC.

The table lists this clone with a few counts. The chain links TRBV30 to TRBJ1-3; no clear D gene. The CDR3 contains 14 residues. Germline V gives CDR1 GTSNPN, CDR2 SVGIG (reference sequence). Trimming cost V 2 bases and J 0 bases, with 8 bases left between them. CDR3 DNA: TGTGCCTGGAGTATCATGAGCTCTGGAAACACCATATATTTT. This encodes CAWSIMSSGNTIYF.

The chain has TRBV20-1 and TRBJ2-5; possible D gene TRBD2, 5 bases. Trimming took off 7 bases at V and 5 bases at J, with 11 bases between the two ends. The germline V gene has CDR1 DFQATT and CDR2 SNEGSKA (reference sequence). This CDR3 has 11 amino acids. In nucleotides, the CDR3 is TGCAGTGTAGGGCGGGCGGAGACCCAGTACTTC. Translating it yields CSVGRAETQYF.

This chain joins TRBV30 and TRBJ1-5, with unresolved D. The CDR3 is made up of 13 amino acids. Trimming stripped 5 bases from V and 3 bases from J, with 11 bases between. In germline, CDR1 is GTSNPN, CDR2 SVGIG (reference sequence). This chain's CDR3 is CAWGLGVNQPQHF. CDR3 DNA sequence: TGTGCCTGGGGACTCGGGGTCAATCAGCCCCAGCATTTT.

CDR3 loop: CSVEDVQTYEQYF. As DNA, the CDR3 is TGCAGCGTTGAAGATGTCCAAACCTACGAGCAGTACTTC. The V call is TRBV29-1, the J call TRBJ2-7; D is uncertain. Looked up from germline, CDR1 is SQVTM and CDR2 is ANQGSEA. The CDR3 is 13 residues long. The V and J ends lost 0 bases and 2 bases respectively, with 8 bases between them.

This clone was seen a handful of times. The chain recombines TRBV4-3 with TRBJ2-6, with D possibly being TRBD1 (7 bases). The CDR3 is made up of 15 amino acids. Germline lookup yields CDR1 LGHNA and CDR2 YSLEER. The V end lost 3 bases, the J end lost 4 bases, and 10 bases lay between the germline ends. The CDR3, as DNA: TGCGCCAGCAGCCAGGAGGGGGCCGGGGCCAACGTCCTGACTTTC. This sequence encodes CASSQEGAGANVLTF.

In the case of this clone: Other DNA sequences in the sample encode the same CDR3. This chain connects TRBV29-1 to TRBJ1-1, with D perhaps matching TRBD1 (5 bases). This CDR3 is 13 amino acids long. Trimming stripped 1 base from V and 0 bases from J, with 6 bases between. The V gene's germline CDR1 is SQVTM and CDR2 ANQGSEA. The chain's CDR3 is CSVEGGVNTEAFF. The CDR3 DNA reads as TGCAGCGTTGAAGGAGGGGTGAACACTGAAGCTTTCTTT.

The V call is TRBV5-1, the J call TRBJ2-5; D is undetermined. From germline, CDR1 is SGHRS and CDR2 YFSETQ. This CDR3 spans 15 amino acids. Trimming stripped 5 bases from V and 2 bases from J, with 16 bases between. The CDR3 protein is CASRRDQALQETQYF. As DNA, the CDR3 is TGCGCCAGCAGACGCGACCAGGCCCTTCAAGAGACCCAGTACTTC.

CDR3 nucleotides: TGTGCCAGCAGTGAAAGGTTAACCCTCTCCTACGAGCAGTACTTC. Translation gives CASSERLTLSYEQYF. The chain carries TRBV2 and TRBJ2-7; D is undetermined. Trimming shortened V by 2 bases and J by 0 bases, and 11 bases separated the two germline ends. CDR3 length: 15 residues. Germline values: CDR1 SNHLY, CDR2 FYNNEI.

V gene TRBV2 combines with J gene TRBJ1-6; TRBD1 agrees at 10 bases. Germline trimming cut 6 bases from V and 9 bases from J; bases unmatched to any gene: 2. The CDR3 loop spans 13 amino acids. Germline V gene data show CDR1 as SNHLY and CDR2 as FYNNEI. The CDR3 sequence: CASSRDRGSPLHF. Written as DNA, the CDR3 is TGTGCCAGCAGCCGGGACAGGGGTTCACCCCTCCACTTT.

This sequence joins TRBV5-1 and TRBJ2-7; 11 nucleotides agree with TRBD2. Trimming took 0 bases from V and 3 from J; bases not matched to a gene: 2. The germline CDR1 and CDR2 sequences are SGHRS and YFSETQ. The CDR3 covers 15 residues. CDR3 protein: CASSLGLAGNYEQYF. The DNA for the CDR3 is TGCGCCAGCAGCTTGGGACTAGCGGGGAACTACGAGCAGTACTTC.

V usage is TRBV4-1 and J usage is TRBJ2-5; 8 bases agree with TRBD1. The length of the CDR3 is 16 residues. CDR1 and CDR2 (germline): MGHRA, YSYEKL. The ends lost 0 bases at V and 2 bases at J; junction bases unmatched: 5. The CDR3 sequence is CASSQDWTGRQETQYF. The CDR3 DNA reads TGCGCCAGCAGCCAAGATTGGACAGGGAGGCAAGAGACCCAGTACTTC.

This clone was seen a few times. V and J are TRBV29-1 and TRBJ1-1; weak D call: TRBD1 (5 bases). CDR3 length: 14 residues. Germline assignment: CDR1 SQVTM and CDR2 ANQGSEA. The germline V and J ends were trimmed by 6 bases and 0 bases, with 14 bases remaining between them. The CDR3 nucleotides read TGCAGCGTGCGCAAGGGGCTTATGAACACTGAAGCTTTCTTT. Its translation: CSVRKGLMNTEAFF.

The chain has TRBV9 and TRBJ2-1; D remains ambiguous. With 4 bases removed from V and 6 bases from J, the gap between germline ends came to 5 bases. In germline, CDR1 is SGDLS, CDR2 YYNGEE. There are 11 residues in the CDR3. The CDR3 sequence: CASSLANEQFF. In nucleotides, the CDR3 is TGTGCCAGCAGCTTAGCCAATGAGCAGTTCTTC.

The J gene is TRBJ2-3, the V gene TRBV11-2; no reliable D call. The CDR3 is made up of 13 amino acids. CDR1 SGHAT and CDR2 FQNNGV come from the germline V gene. V was clipped by 0 bases and J by 4 bases, with 5 bases between them. This CDR3 reads CASSLDLADTQYF. The CDR3 DNA sequence: TGTGCCAGCAGCTTAGATCTTGCAGATACGCAGTATTTT.

The rearrangement uses TRBV7-9 and TRBJ1-2; D may be TRBD1 (6 bases). The V gene lost 1 base and the J gene lost 6 bases, with 12 bases spanning the gap. Germline V gene data show CDR1 as SEHNR and CDR2 as FQNEAQ (reference sequence). The CDR3 spans 14 residues. CDR3 DNA sequence: TGTGCCAGCAGCTTAGGAAGGACAGCGGATGGCTACACCTTC. It encodes CASSLGRTADGYTF. Full variable domain (missing parts from reference TRBV7-9 and TRBJ1-2): DTGVSQNPRHKITKRGQNVTFRCDPISEHNRLYWYRQTLGQGPEFLTYFQNEAQLEKSRLLSDRFSAERPKGSFSTLEIQRTEQGDSAMYLCASSLGRTADGYTFGSGTRLTVV.